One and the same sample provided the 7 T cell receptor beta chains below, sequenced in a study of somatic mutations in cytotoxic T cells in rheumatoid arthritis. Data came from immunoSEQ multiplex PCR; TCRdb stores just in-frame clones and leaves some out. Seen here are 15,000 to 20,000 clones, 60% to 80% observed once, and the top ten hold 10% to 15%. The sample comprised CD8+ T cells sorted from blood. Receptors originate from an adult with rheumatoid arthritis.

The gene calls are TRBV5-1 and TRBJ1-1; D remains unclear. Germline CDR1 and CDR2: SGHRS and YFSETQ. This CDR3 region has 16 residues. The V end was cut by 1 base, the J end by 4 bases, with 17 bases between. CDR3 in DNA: TGCGCCAGCAGCTTGTCCCCTTCGGGATCAGTCACTGAAGCTTTCTTT. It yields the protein CASSLSPSGSVTEAFF.

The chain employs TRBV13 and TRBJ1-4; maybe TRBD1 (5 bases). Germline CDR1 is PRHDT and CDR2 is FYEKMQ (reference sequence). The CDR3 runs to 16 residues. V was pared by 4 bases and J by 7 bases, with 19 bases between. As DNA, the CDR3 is TGTGCCAGCAGCTCTCCCTTGCTCAGGAGGGGTGAAAAACTGTTTTTT. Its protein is CASSSPLLRRGEKLFF.

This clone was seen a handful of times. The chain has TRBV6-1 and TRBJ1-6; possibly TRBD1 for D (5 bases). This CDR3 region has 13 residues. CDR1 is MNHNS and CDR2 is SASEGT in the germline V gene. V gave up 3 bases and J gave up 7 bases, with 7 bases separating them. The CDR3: CASSDRENSPLHF. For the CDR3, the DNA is TGTGCCAGCAGTGACAGGGAAAATTCACCCCTCCACTTT.

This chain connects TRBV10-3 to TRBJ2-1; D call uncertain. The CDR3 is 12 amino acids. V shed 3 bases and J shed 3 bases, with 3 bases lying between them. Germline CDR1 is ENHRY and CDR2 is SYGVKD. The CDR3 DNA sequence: TGTGCCATCAGTGACCTCTACAATGAGCAGTTCTTC. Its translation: CAISDLYNEQFF.

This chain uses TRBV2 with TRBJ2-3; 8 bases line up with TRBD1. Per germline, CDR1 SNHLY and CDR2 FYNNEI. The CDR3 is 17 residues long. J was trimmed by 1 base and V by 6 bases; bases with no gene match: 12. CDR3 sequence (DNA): TGTGCCAGCAGGACAGCAGGGGGCATAAGGGGCACAGATACGCAGTATTTT. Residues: CASRTAGGIRGTDTQYF.

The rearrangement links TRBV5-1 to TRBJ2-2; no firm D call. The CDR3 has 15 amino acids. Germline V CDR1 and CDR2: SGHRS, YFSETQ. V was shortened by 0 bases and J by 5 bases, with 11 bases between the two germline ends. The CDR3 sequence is CASSLATVRTGELFF. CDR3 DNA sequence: TGCGCCAGCAGCTTGGCCACAGTCAGGACCGGGGAGCTGTTTTTT.

The CDR3 here is CASSATTSGANVLTF. The CDR3 DNA reads as TGTGCCAGCAGTGCGACTACCTCTGGGGCCAACGTCCTGACTTTC. The chain employs TRBV2 and TRBJ2-6; D may be TRBD2 (5 bases). The CDR3 totals 15 residues. CDR1 is SNHLY, CDR2 FYNNEI, per germline. V gave up 4 bases and J gave up 0 bases, with 7 bases separating them.